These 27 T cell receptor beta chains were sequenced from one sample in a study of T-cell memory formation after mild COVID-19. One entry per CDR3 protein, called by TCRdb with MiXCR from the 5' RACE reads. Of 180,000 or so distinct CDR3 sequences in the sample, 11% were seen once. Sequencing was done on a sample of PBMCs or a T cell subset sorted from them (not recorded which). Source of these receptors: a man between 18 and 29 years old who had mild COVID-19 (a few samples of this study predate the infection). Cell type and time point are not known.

The CDR3 DNA is TGTGCCAGCAGCCAAGAGTTTACTAGCGGCACAGATACGCAGTATTTT. Residues: CASSQEFTSGTDTQYF. The chain recombines TRBV4-2 with TRBJ2-3; 7 bases are shared with TRBD2. The V and J ends lost 0 bases and 1 base, in that order; junction bases with no gene match: 4. Germline-derived CDR1 and CDR2 are LGHNA and YNFKEQ. The CDR3 loop spans 16 amino acids.

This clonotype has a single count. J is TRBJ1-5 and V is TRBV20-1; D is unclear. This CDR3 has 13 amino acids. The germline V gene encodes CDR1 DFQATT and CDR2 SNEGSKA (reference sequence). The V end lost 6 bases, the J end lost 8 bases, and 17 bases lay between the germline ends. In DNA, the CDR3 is TGCAGTGCCTCGCTCGAAGGCTTCAAGCCCCAGCATTTT. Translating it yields CSASLEGFKPQHF.

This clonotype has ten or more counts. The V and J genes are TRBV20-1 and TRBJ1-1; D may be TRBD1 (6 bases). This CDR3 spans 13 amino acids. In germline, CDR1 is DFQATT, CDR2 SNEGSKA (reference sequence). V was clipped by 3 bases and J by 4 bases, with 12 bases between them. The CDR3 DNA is TGCAGTGCTAGGGGACATCAGGGCACTGAAGCTTTCTTT. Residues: CSARGHQGTEAFF.

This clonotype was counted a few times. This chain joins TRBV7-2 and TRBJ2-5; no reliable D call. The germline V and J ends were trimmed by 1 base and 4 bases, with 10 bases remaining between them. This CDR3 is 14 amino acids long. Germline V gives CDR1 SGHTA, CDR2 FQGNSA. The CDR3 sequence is CASSLGAGRETQYF. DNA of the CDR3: TGTGCCAGCAGCTTAGGCGCAGGAAGAGAGACCCAGTACTTC.

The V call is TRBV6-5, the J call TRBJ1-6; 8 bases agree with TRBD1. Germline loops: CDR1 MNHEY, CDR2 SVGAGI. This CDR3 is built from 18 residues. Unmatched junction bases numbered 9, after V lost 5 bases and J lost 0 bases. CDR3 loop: CASSRQGRRSSYNSPLHF. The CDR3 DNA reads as TGTGCCAGCAGTCGACAGGGGCGCCGGAGCTCCTATAATTCACCCCTCCACTTT.

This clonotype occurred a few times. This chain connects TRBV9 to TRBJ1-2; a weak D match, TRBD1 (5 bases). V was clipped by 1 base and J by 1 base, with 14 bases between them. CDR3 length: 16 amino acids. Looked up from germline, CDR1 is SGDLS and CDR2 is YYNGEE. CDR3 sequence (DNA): TGTGCCAGCAGCGTATCTACCGGGACGTTTAACTATGGCTACACCTTC. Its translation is CASSVSTGTFNYGYTF. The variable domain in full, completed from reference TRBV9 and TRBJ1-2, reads DSGVTQTPKHLITATGQRVTLRCSPRSGDLSVYWYQQSLDQGLQFLIQYYNGEERAKGNILERFSAQQFPDLHSELNLSSLELGDSALYFCASSVSTGTFNYGYTFGSGTRLTVV.

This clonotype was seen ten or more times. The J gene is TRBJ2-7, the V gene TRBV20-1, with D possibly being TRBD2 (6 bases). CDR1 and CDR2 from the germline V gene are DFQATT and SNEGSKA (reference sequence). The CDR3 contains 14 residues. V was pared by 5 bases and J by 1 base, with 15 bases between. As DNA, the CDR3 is TGCAGTGCTGACAATCCGGGACTTTCCTACGAGCAGTACTTC. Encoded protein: CSADNPGLSYEQYF.

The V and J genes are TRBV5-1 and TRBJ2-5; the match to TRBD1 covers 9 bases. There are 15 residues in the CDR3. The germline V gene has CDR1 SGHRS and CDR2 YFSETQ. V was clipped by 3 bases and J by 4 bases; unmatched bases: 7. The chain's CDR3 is CASSSREDRGETQYF. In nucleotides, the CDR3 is TGCGCCAGCAGCTCCCGGGAGGACAGGGGAGAGACCCAGTACTTC.

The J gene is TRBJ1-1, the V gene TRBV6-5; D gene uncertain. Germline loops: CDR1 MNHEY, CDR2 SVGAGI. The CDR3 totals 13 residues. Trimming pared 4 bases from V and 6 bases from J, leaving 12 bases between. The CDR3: CASSSGSWAEAFF. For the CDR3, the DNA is TGTGCCAGCAGTTCTGGATCCTGGGCTGAAGCTTTCTTT.

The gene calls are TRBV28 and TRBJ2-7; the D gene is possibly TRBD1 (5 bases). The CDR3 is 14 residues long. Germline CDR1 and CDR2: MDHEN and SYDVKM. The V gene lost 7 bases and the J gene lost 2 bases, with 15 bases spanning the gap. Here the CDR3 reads CASTPGDRTYEQYV. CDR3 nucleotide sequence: TGTGCCAGCACCCCTGGCGACAGAACCTACGAGCAGTACGTC.

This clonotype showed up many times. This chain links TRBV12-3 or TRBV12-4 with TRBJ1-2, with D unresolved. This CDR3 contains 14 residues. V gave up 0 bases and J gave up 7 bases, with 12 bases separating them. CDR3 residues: CASSLARGKGGYTF. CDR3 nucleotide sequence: TGTGCCAGCAGTTTAGCCCGGGGAAAGGGTGGCTACACCTTC.

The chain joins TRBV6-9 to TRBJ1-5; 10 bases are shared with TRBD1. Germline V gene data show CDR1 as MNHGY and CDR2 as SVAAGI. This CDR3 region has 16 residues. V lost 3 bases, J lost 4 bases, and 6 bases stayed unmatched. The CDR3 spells CASSYRDRGWNQPQHF. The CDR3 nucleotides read TGTGCCAGCAGTTACCGGGACAGGGGCTGGAATCAGCCCCAGCATTTT.

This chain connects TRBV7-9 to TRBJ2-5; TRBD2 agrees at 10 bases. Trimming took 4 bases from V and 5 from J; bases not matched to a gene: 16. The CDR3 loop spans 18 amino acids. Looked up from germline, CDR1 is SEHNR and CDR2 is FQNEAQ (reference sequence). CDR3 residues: CASSSPGHSGGISETQYF. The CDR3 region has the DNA TGTGCCAGCAGCTCCCCGGGGCATAGCGGGGGGATCTCGGAGACCCAGTACTTC.

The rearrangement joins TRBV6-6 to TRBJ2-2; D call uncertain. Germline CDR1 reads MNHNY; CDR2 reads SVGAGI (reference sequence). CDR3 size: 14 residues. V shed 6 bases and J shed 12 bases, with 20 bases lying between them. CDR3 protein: CASSSAPLRRQLFF. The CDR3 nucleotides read TGTGCCAGCAGCTCTGCTCCCCTAAGGCGCCAGCTGTTTTTT.

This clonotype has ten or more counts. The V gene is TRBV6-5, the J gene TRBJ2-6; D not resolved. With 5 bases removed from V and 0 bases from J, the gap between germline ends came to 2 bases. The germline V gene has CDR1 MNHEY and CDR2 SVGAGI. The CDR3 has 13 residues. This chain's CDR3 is CASSISGANVLTF. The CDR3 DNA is TGTGCCAGCAGTATCTCTGGGGCCAACGTCCTGACTTTC.

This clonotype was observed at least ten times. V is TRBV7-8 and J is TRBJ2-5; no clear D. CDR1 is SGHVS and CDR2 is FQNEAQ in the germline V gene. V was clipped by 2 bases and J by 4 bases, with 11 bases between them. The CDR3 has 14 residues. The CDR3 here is CASSLSPGGETQYF. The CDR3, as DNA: TGTGCCAGCAGCTTATCCCCAGGCGGAGAGACCCAGTACTTC.

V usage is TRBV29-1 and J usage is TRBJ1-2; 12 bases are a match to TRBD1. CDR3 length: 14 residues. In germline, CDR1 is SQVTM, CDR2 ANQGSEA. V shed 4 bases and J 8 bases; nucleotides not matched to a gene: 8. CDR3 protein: CSVGLGQGARGYTF. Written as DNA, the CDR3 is TGCAGCGTTGGCCTGGGACAGGGGGCGAGGGGCTACACCTTC.

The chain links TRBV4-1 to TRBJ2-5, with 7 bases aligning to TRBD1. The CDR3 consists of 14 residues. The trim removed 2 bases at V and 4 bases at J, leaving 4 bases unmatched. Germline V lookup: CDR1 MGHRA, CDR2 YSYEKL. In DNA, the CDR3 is TGCGCCAGCAGCCAAACAGGGGTTCGAGAGACCCAGTACTTC. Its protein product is CASSQTGVRETQYF.

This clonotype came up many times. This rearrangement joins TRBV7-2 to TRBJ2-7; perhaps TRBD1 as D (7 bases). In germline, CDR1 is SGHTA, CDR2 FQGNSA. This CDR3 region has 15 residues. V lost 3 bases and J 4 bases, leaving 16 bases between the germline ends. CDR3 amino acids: CASSLGGTGEYEQYF. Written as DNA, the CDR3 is TGTGCCAGCAGCTTGGGGGGTACAGGGGAATACGAGCAGTACTTC.

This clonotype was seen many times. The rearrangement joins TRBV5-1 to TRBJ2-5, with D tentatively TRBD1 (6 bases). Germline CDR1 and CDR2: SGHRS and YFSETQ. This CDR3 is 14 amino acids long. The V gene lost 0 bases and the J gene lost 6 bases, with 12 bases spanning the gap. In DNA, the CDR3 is TGCGCCAGCAGCTTGGAACAGGGCCGACAGACCCAGTACTTC. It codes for CASSLEQGRQTQYF.

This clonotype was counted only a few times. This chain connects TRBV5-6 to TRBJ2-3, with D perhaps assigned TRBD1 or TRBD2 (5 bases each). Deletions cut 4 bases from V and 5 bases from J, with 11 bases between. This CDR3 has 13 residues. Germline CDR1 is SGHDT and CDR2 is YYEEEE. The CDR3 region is CASSGGGGDTQYF. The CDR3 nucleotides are TGTGCCAGCAGCGGGGGTGGGGGAGATACGCAGTATTTT.

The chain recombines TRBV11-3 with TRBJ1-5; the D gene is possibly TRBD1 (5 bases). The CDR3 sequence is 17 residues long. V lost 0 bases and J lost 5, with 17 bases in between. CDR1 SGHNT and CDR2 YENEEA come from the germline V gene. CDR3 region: CASSLDPPGRRDQPQHF. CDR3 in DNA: TGTGCCAGCAGCTTAGATCCCCCAGGGAGGAGAGATCAGCCCCAGCATTTT.

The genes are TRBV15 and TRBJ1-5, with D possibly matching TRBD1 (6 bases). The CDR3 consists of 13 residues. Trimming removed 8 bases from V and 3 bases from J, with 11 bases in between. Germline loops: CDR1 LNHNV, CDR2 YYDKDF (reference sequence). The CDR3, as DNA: TGTGCCACCTCCGGGACATTCAATCAGCCCCAGCATTTT. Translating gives CATSGTFNQPQHF. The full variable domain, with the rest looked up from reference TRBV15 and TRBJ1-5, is DAMVIQNPRYQVTQFGKPVTLSCSQTLNHNVMYWYQQKSSQAPKLLFHYYDKDFNNEADTPDNFQSRRPNTSFCFLDIRSPGLGDTAMYLCATSGTFNQPQHFGDGTRLSIL.

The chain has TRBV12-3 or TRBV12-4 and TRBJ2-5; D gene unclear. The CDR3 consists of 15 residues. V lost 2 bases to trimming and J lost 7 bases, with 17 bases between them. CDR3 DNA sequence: TGTGCCAGCAGTTTAATGGACCCTGCTCTTGGGACCCAGTACTTC. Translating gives CASSLMDPALGTQYF.

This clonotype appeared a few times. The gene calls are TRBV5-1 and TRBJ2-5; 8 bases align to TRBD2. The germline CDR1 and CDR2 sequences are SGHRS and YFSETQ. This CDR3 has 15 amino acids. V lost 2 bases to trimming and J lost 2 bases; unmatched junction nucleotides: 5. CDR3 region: CASSFSGTRQETQYF. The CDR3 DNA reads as TGCGCCAGCAGCTTCTCGGGGACTAGACAAGAGACCCAGTACTTC. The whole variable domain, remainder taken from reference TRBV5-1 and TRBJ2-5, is KAGVTQTPRYLIKTRGQQVTLSCSPISGHRSVSWYQQTPGQGLQFLFEYFSETQRNKGNFPGRFSGRQFSNSRSEMNVSTLELGDSALYLCASSFSGTRQETQYFGPGTRLLVL.

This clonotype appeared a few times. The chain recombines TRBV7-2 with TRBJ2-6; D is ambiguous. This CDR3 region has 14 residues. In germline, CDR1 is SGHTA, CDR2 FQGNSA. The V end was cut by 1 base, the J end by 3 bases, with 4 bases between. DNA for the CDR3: TGTGCCAGCAGCTTAGGTGTTGGGGCCAACGTCCTGACTTTC. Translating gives CASSLGVGANVLTF.

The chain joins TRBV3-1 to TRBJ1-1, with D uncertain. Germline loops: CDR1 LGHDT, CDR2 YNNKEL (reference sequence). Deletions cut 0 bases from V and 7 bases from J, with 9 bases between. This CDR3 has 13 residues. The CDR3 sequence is CASSQDRFHEAFF. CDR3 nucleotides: TGTGCCAGCAGCCAAGATCGGTTCCATGAAGCTTTCTTT.